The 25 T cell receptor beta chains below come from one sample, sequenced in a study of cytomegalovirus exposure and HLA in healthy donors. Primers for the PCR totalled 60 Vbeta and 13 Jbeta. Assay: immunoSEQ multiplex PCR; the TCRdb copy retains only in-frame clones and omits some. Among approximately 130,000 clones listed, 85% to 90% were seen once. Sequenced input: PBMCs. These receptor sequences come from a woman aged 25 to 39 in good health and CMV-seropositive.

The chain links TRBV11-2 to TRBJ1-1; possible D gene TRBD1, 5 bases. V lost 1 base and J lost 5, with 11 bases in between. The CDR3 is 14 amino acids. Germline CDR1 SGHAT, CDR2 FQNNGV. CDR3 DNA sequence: TGTGCCAGCAGCTTAGTAGTGGGGGGGACTGAAGCTTTCTTT. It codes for CASSLVVGGTEAFF.

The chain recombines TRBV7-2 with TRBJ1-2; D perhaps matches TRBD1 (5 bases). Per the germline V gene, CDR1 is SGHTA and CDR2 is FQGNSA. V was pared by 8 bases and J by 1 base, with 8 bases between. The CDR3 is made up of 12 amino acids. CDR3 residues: CASGGSNYGYTF. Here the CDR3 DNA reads TGTGCCAGCGGGGGGAGTAACTATGGCTACACCTTC.

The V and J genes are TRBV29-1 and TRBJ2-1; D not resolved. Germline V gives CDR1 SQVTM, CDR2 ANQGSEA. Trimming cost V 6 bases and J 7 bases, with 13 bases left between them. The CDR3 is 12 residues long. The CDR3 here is CSVAAAFNEQFF. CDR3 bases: TGCAGCGTGGCGGCAGCTTTTAATGAGCAGTTCTTC.

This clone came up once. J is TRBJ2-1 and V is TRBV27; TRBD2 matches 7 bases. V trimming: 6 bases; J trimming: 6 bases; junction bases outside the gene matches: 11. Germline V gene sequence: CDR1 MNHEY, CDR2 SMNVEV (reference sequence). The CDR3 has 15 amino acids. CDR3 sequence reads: CASRGERLARNEQFF. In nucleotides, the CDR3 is TGTGCCAGCAGGGGGGAGAGACTAGCACGCAATGAGCAGTTCTTC.

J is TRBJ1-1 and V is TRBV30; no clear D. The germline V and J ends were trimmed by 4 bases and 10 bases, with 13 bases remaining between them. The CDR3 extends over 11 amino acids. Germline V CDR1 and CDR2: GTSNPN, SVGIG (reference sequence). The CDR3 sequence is CAWIRPRLAFF. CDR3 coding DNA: TGTGCCTGGATACGACCGAGGCTAGCTTTCTTT.

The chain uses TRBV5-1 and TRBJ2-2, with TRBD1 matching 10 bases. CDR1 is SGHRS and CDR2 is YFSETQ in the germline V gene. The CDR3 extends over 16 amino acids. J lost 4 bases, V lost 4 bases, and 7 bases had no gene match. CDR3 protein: CASSPGTGVITGELFF. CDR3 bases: TGCGCCAGCAGCCCGGGGACAGGGGTGATCACCGGGGAGCTGTTTTTT.

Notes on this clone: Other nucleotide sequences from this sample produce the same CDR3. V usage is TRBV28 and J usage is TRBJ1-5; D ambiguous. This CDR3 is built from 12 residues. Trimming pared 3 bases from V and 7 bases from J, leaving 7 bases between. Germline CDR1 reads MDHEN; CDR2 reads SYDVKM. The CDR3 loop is CASSFGEQPQHF. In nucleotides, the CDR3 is TGTGCCAGCAGTTTTGGAGAGCAGCCCCAGCATTTT.

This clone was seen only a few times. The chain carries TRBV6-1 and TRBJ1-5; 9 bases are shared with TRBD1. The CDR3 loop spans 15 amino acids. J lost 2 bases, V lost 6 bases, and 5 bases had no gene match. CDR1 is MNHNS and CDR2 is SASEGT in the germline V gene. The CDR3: CASSPDRGGNQPQHF. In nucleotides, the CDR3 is TGTGCCAGCAGCCCGGACAGGGGAGGCAATCAGCCCCAGCATTTT.

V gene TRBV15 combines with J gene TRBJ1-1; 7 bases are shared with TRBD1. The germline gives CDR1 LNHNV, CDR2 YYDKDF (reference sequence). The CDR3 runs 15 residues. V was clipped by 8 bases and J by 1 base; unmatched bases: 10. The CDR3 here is CATRRDRISNTEAFF. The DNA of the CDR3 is TGTGCCACCCGCCGGGACAGAATATCGAACACTGAAGCTTTCTTT.

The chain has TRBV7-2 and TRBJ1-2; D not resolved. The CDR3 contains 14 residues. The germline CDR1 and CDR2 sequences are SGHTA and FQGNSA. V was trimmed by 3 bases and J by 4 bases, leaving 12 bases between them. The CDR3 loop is CASSFTGIIYGYTF. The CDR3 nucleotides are TGTGCCAGCAGCTTCACCGGGATCATCTATGGCTACACCTTC.

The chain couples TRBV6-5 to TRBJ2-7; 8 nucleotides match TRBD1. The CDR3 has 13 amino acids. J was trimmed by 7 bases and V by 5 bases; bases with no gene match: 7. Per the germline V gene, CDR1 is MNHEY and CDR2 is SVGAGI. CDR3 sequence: CASSQGTGWEQYF. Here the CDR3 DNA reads TGTGCCAGCAGTCAAGGGACAGGTTGGGAGCAGTACTTC.

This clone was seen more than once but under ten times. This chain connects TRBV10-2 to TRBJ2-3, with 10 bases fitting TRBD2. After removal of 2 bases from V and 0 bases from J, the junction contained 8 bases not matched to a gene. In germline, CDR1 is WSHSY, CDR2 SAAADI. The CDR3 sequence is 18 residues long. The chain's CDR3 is CASSEVELAGTSTDTQYF. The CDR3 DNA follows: TGCGCCAGCAGTGAGGTCGAACTAGCGGGGACTAGCACAGATACGCAGTATTTT.

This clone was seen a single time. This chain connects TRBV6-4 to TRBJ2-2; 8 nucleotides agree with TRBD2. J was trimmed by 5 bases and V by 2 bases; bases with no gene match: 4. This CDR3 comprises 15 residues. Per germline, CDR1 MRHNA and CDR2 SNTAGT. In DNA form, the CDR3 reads TGTGCCAGCAGTGACGGAGCGGGGGAGACCGGGGAGCTGTTTTTT. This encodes CASSDGAGETGELFF.

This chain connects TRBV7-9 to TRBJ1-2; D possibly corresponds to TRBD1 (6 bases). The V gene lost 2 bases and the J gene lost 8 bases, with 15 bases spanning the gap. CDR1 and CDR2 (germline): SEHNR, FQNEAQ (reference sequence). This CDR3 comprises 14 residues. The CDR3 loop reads CASSLFGDMEGYTF. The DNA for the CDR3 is TGTGCCAGCAGCTTATTTGGGGACATGGAGGGCTACACCTTC.

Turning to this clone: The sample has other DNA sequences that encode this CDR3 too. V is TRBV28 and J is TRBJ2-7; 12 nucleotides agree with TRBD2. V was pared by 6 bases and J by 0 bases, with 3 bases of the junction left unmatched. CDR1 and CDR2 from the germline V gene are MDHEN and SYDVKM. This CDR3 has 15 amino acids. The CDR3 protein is CASSLLAGGSYEQYF. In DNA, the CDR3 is TGTGCCAGCAGCCTACTAGCGGGAGGCTCCTACGAGCAGTACTTC.

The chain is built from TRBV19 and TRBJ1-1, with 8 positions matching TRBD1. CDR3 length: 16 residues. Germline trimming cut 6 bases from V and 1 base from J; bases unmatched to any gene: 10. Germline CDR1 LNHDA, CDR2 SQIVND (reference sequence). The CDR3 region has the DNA TGTGCCAGTAGACCTCGACCGGGACAGGAGAACACTGAAGCTTTCTTT. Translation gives CASRPRPGQENTEAFF.

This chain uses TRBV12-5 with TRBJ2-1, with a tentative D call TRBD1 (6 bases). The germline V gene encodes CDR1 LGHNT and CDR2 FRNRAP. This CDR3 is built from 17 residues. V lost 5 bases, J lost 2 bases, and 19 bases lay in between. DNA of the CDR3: TGTGCTAGTGGTCTCTCCTTAGGGACATATACCTACAATGAGCAGTTCTTC. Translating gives CASGLSLGTYTYNEQFF.

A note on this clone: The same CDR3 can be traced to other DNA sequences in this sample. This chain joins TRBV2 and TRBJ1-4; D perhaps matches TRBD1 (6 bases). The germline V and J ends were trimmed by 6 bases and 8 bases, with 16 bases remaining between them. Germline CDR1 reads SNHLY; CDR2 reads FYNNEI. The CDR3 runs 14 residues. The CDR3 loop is CASSLQGGGEKLFF. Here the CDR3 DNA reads TGTGCCAGCAGCCTACAGGGTGGCGGGGAAAAACTGTTTTTT.

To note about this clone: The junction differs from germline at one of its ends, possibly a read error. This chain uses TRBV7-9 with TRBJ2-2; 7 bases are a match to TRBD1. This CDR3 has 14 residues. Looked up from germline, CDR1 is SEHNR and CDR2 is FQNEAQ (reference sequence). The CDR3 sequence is CASSLAGGTGELFF. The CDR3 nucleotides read TGTGCCAGCAGCCTAGCAGGGGGCACCGGGGAGCTGTTTTTT. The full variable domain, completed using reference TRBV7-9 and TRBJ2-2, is DTGVSQNPRHKITKRGQNVTFRCDPISEHNRLYWYRQTLGQGPEFLTYFQNEAQLEKSRLLSDRFSAERPKGSFSTLEIQRTEQGDSAMYLCASSLAGGTGELFFGEGSRLTVL.

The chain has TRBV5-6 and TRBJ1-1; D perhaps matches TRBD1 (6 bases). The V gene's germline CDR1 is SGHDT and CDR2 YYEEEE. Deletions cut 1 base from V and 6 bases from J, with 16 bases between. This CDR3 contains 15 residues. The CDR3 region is CASSLSQGRKSEAFF. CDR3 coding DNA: TGTGCCAGCAGCTTGAGCCAGGGGAGAAAATCTGAAGCTTTCTTT.

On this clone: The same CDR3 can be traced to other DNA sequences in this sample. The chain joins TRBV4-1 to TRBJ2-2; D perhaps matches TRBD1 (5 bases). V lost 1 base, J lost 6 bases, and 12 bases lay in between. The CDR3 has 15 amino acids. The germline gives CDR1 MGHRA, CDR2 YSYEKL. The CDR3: CASSQVSREAGELFF. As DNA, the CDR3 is TGCGCCAGCAGCCAAGTGTCCAGGGAAGCCGGGGAGCTGTTTTTT.

Here the CDR3 reads CASSENGWVTPNNQPQHF. The CDR3 region has the DNA TGTGCCAGCAGTGAGAATGGGTGGGTGACACCCAACAATCAGCCCCAGCATTTT. This chain joins TRBV2 and TRBJ1-5; the D is unclear. The CDR3 sequence is 18 residues long. Per the germline V gene, CDR1 is SNHLY and CDR2 is FYNNEI. Trimming removed 3 bases from V and 3 bases from J, with 21 bases in between. Supplemented by reference TRBV2 and TRBJ1-5, the full variable domain reads EPEVTQTPSHQVTQMGQEVILRCVPISNHLYFYWYRQILGQKVEFLVSFYNNEISEKSEIFDDQFSVERPDGSNFTLKIRSTKLEDSAMYFCASSENGWVTPNNQPQHFGDGTRLSIL.

The CDR3 sequence: CASSELSMENQPQHF. In DNA, the CDR3 is TGTGCCAGCAGTGAATTGTCTATGGAGAATCAGCCCCAGCATTTT. The rearrangement links TRBV2 to TRBJ1-5, with D unclear. The CDR3 contains 15 residues. Germline V gene data show CDR1 as SNHLY and CDR2 as FYNNEI. With 2 bases removed from V and 4 bases from J, the gap between germline ends came to 12 bases.

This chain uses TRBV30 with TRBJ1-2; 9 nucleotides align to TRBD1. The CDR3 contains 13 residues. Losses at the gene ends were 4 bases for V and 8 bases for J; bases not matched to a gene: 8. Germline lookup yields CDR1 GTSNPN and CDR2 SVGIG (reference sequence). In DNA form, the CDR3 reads TGTGCCTGGATCTTACAGGGGGCAGAGGGCTACACCTTC. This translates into CAWILQGAEGYTF.

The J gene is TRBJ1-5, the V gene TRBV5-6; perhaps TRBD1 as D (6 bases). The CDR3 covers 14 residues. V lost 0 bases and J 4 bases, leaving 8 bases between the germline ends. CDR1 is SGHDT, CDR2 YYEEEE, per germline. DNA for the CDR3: TGTGCCAGCAGCTTGGATAGGGGGAATCAGCCCCAGCATTTT. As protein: CASSLDRGNQPQHF.